The clone carrying this T cell receptor beta chain has more than one count but fewer than ten. The data belong to a study of T cells in Graves' hyperthyroidism and ophthalmopathy. Researchers amplified the TCR beta CDR3 regions from RNA transcripts. First-round RT-PCR of the TCR CDR3 relied on the HTBI primer set. A single record per CDR3 protein comes from TCRdb applying MiXCR to the multiplex PCR reads. Of roughly 600,000 distinct CDR3 sequences in the sample, roughly 15% were seen once. The germline CDR1 and CDR2 sequences are MNHEY and SVGEGT. The CDR3 totals 16 residues. V lost 6 bases and J 4 bases, leaving 18 bases between the germline ends. Used for diagnoses were clinical symptoms, serum thyroxine and TRAb, thyroid ultrasound and orbital computed tomography.

Material for sequencing was blood. The source is a woman aged 50 to 65 with Graves' ophthalmopathy. The rearrangement uses TRBV6-2 or TRBV6-3 and TRBJ2-2; D might be TRBD2 (6 bases). CDR3: CASRGVLGSSTGELFF. CDR3 in DNA: TGTGCCAGCAGGGGGGTACTCGGGAGCTCCACCGGGGAGCTGTTTTTT.